What follows describes a single T cell receptor (beta chain). Its specificity is not known. This entry belongs to a study of beta chain features in type 1 diabetes. Looking at the study overall: No patient-donor differences in age, gender, total cells or subset yield. Study observations and caveats: Possibly, sequencing cDNA over-represented cells that had high TCR expression levels. When Type 1 diabetes patients were examined, their TCRB CDR3s proved moderately but significantly shorter in all four CD4+ subsets. Patients and controls would be equally affected if PCR favored shorter templates.

Reverse transcribing all isolated RNA meant expressed TCRB transcripts were sequenced. Here immunoSEQ multiplex PCR was the method, and the copy in TCRdb shows in-frame clones only, minus some. The table has around 250,000 clones, around an eighth seen once. From germline, CDR1 is GTSNPN and CDR2 SVGIG (reference sequence). The junction had 6 bases not matched to a gene; V was cut back by 5 bases and J by 3 bases. The CDR3 sequence is 14 residues long. The sequencing sample was made of naive CD4+ T cells from blood. This clonotype was obtained from a man between 25 and 39 years old with type 1 diabetes. J is TRBJ2-2 and V is TRBV30; 7 bases fit TRBD2. The CDR3 DNA reads TGTGCCTGGCAGATGGGGGGGGACACCGGGGAGCTGTTTTTT. Amino acid sequence: CAWQMGGDTGELFF.